Reported below is one T cell receptor beta chain. This record comes from a study of blood T cell repertoires in COVID-19. Germline-derived CDR1 and CDR2 are SNHLY and FYNNEI. The CDR3 covers 13 residues. V lost 7 bases and J lost 1; bases outside the gene matches: 3. Study processing details: Quantification of nucleated cells was approximated via reference gene primer amplification. The repertoire was sequenced with immunoSEQ multiplex PCR; TCRdb's copy has only in-frame clones and lacks some. That table gives V, J and clone size, and the DNA gave D and trimming. This sample has about 670,000 clones, with around 89% found just once.

The receptor was isolated from a young woman with acute or convalescent COVID-19. The sample was peripheral blood. The rearrangement uses TRBV2 and TRBJ1-1; 7 bases are shared with TRBD1. The CDR3 here is CASTRQGNTEAFF. In DNA, the CDR3 is TGTGCCAGCACTCGACAGGGGAACACTGAAGCTTTCTTT.